What follows is one T cell receptor (beta chain) and its context. Its antigen is unknown. The record originates from a study of cytomegalovirus exposure and HLA in healthy donors. The CDR3 totals 12 residues. Germline V gene data show CDR1 as MNHEY and CDR2 as SVGAGI. The PCR had 60 Vbeta and 13 Jbeta primers. In the study's own analysis: In a later analysis, about 9.9 million of approximately 81 million unique beta chains occurred in at least two donors. TCRdb keeps only in-frame clones here, not all; method: immunoSEQ multiplex PCR. D and trimming come from the DNA, and the V and J calls and clone size come from that table. The sample yields roughly 110,000 clones, about 75% seen once. Study-wide results and caveats: Previous analysis showed most TCR beta V segments were productive about 87% or about 30% of the time. Per a later analysis, about 17,000 TCR beta sequences showed association with HLA alleles at 0.05 false discovery rate. Across donors, most TCRs were seen rarely, yet some public ones were widespread.

This chain uses TRBV6-5 with TRBJ2-5, with 7 bases fitting TRBD2. The J call is in doubt because the DNA end fits TRBJ2-7 better. The sample was PBMCs. The clonotype was recovered from a male donor in good health and CMV-seropositive. In nucleotides, the CDR3 is TGTGCCAGCGGGAGGGACGTCTACGAGCAGTACTTC. This codes for CASGRDVYEQYF.